The entry that follows covers one T cell receptor beta chain sequence. Its antigen is undetermined. This sample stems from a study of blood T cells in healthy people across ages. Study findings and constraints: TCR beta diversity correlated strongly with naive T cell percentage.

Trimming took off 1 base at V and 6 bases at J, with 15 bases between the two ends. This CDR3 region has 15 residues. Germline V CDR1 and CDR2: MNHEY, SMNVEV (reference sequence). The use of a sample-barcoded 5' primer and a J-beta primer mix characterized a second PCR of about 7 to 12 cycles. TCRdb ran MiXCR on the 5' RACE reads and lists one entry per CDR3 protein. The top ten hold 30% to 45% of the sample, which has about 640,000 distinct CDR3 sequences, around 54% seen once. The authors drew about 10 milliliters of peripheral blood from each donor. In each sample, at least 6.5 million PBMCs were isolated.

The V and J genes are TRBV27 and TRBJ1-2, with D perhaps TRBD1 (5 bases). This sequence was found in a man aged 55 to 70 in good health. The material sequenced was blood. The CDR3, as DNA: TGTGCCAGCAGTTTATTGGCAGGGCCGACGAATGGCTACACCTTC. This encodes CASSLLAGPTNGYTF.